This T cell receptor beta chain is from a study of human T cells and chemical hapten exposure. Noted time point: patch test 2, 6 weeks after DPC sensitization. Noted treatment: therapeutic diphenylcyclopropenone sensitization with weekly scalp DPC. CDR1 is SQVTM and CDR2 is ANQGSEA in the germline V gene. This CDR3 spans 15 amino acids. V was trimmed by 2 bases and J by 6 bases, leaving 16 bases between them. TCRdb re-called the RACE reads with MiXCR, one entry per CDR3 protein. The top ten clones hold more than 5.5% of a sample with around 360,000 distinct CDR3 sequences, roughly 6.3% of them seen once. A few counts support this clonotype.

This clonotype was obtained from a woman aged 18-29 years with alopecia areata. Some clones in this sample may be carry-over from other donors' samples. The material sequenced was whole blood, taken in connection with sensitization to the hapten diphenylcyclopropenone (DPC). The rearrangement joins TRBV29-1 to TRBJ2-2, with TRBD1 as a possible D gene (6 bases). As DNA, the CDR3 is TGCAGCGTTGAATTCCCACAGGGTAGGCCCGGGGAGCTGTTTTTT. Amino acid sequence: CSVEFPQGRPGELFF.